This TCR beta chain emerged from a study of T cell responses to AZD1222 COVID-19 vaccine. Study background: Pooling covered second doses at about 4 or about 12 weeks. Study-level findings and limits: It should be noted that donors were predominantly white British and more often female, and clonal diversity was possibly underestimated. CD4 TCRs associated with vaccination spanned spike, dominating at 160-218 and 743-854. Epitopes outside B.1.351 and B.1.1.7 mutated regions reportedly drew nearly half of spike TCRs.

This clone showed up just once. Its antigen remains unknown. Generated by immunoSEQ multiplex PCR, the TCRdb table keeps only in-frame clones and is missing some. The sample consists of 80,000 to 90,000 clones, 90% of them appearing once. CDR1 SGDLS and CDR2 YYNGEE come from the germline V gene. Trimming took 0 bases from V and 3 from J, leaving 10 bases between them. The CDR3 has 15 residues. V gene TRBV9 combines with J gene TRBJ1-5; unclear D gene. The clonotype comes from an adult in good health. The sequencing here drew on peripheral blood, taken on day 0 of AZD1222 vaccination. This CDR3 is CASSVEGGINQPQHF. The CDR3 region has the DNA TGTGCCAGCAGCGTAGAGGGAGGGATCAATCAGCCCCAGCATTTT.